Below are 31 T cell receptor beta chains sequenced from a single sample in a study of a mutant IDH1 vaccine in newly diagnosed glioma. Documented time point: week 35, safety follow-up. Every vaccination contained 300 ug of the mutant IDH1 20-mer peptide and was paired with topical imiquimod. These TCRs' antigens remain unknown. Measured with immunoSEQ multiplex PCR; TCRdb has only the in-frame clones, and not every one. The sample has around 44,000 clones, under 85% seen once. The material sequenced was PBMCs, taken from a glioma patient whose treatment included an IDH1 peptide vaccine. The receptor source for this set is a man between 35 and 55 years old with glioma.

The gene calls are TRBV19 and TRBJ2-5; D is undetermined. Germline CDR1 and CDR2: LNHDA and SQIVND (reference sequence). This CDR3 has 16 residues. Trimming removed 3 bases from V and 2 bases from J, with 16 bases in between. CDR3 loop: CASSIRVVGFQETQYF. CDR3 nucleotides: TGTGCCAGTAGTATTAGGGTTGTGGGCTTTCAAGAGACCCAGTACTTC. Combining the CDR3 with reference TRBV19 and TRBJ2-5 gives the whole variable domain DGGITQSPKYLFRKEGQNVTLSCEQNLNHDAMYWYRQDPGQGLRLIYYSQIVNDFQKGDIAEGYSVSREKKESFPLTVTSAQKNPTAFYLCASSIRVVGFQETQYFGPGTRLLVL.

The chain uses TRBV7-2 and TRBJ1-5; D not resolved. V was cut by 2 bases and J by 0 bases, with 11 bases left in between. This CDR3 is 16 amino acids long. Per germline, CDR1 SGHTA and CDR2 FQGNSA. The CDR3, as DNA: TGTGCCAGCAGCTTAATCCCAGATCTTAGCAATCAGCCCCAGCATTTT. Translating gives CASSLIPDLSNQPQHF.

The gene calls are TRBV4-2 and TRBJ2-7; D call uncertain. There are 11 residues in the CDR3. Deletions cut 1 base from V and 6 bases from J, with 4 bases between. Germline V CDR1 and CDR2: LGHNA, YNFKEQ. CDR3 amino acids: CASSQVGEQYF. As DNA, the CDR3 is TGTGCCAGCAGCCAAGTAGGCGAGCAGTACTTC.

This chain joins TRBV19 and TRBJ1-6, with 7 bases lining up with TRBD1. Germline CDR1 LNHDA, CDR2 SQIVND (reference sequence). There are 15 residues in the CDR3. The trim removed 3 bases at V and 5 bases at J, leaving 4 bases unmatched. In nucleotides, the CDR3 is TGTGCCAGTAGTATCCGGGGGACAGATAATTCACCCCTCCACTTT. Its translation is CASSIRGTDNSPLHF. The whole variable domain, remainder taken from reference TRBV19 and TRBJ1-6, is DGGITQSPKYLFRKEGQNVTLSCEQNLNHDAMYWYRQDPGQGLRLIYYSQIVNDFQKGDIAEGYSVSREKKESFPLTVTSAQKNPTAFYLCASSIRGTDNSPLHFGNGTRLTVT.

The CDR3 DNA follows: TGCGCCAGCAGCCAAGACGAGACTGCCGGTGCCTCACCCCTCCACTTT. This codes for CASSQDETAGASPLHF. This chain connects TRBV4-1 to TRBJ1-6, with D unresolved. The length of the CDR3 is 16 residues. Trimming pared 0 bases from V and 10 bases from J, leaving 16 bases between. The V gene's germline CDR1 is MGHRA and CDR2 YSYEKL.

The genes are TRBV6-1 and TRBJ2-7; 10 bases line up with TRBD2. The V gene's germline CDR1 is MNHNS and CDR2 SASEGT. The CDR3 runs 15 residues. V dropped 7 bases and J dropped 7; count of bases not matched to a gene: 13. CDR3 amino acids: CASTSSGGAIYEQYF. The DNA for the CDR3 is TGTGCCAGCACTTCCAGCGGGGGGGCGATATATGAGCAGTACTTC.

This clone has a handful of counts. The chain couples TRBV5-1 to TRBJ2-1; 7 nucleotides line up with TRBD2. Trimming removed 5 bases from V and 6 bases from J; junction bases left unmatched: 14. Germline V lookup: CDR1 SGHRS, CDR2 YFSETQ. There are 16 residues in the CDR3. The CDR3 DNA reads TGCGCCAGCAGTCCCCCGGAGGGTAGCGGGCTCAATGAGCAGTTCTTC. It is translated as CASSPPEGSGLNEQFF.

The chain joins TRBV6-1 to TRBJ2-1; 12 positions match TRBD2. V gave up 4 bases and J gave up 0 bases; unmatched junction bases: 10. Germline loops: CDR1 MNHNS, CDR2 SASEGT. The CDR3 runs to 19 residues. CDR3: CASSGDLAGGISSYNEQFF. In nucleotides, the CDR3 is TGTGCCAGCAGTGGGGATCTAGCGGGGGGGATCAGCTCCTACAATGAGCAGTTCTTC.

This chain links TRBV19 with TRBJ1-5; D is perhaps TRBD1 (5 bases). Germline V gene sequence: CDR1 LNHDA, CDR2 SQIVND (reference sequence). V was shortened by 1 base and J by 3 bases, with 10 bases between the two germline ends. The CDR3 runs 15 residues. The CDR3 DNA follows: TGTGCCAGTAGTATAGGGGGACCCCTCAATCAGCCCCAGCATTTT. Translation gives CASSIGGPLNQPQHF.

The count of this clone is one. The V and J genes are TRBV6-1 and TRBJ1-5; D is unclear. Trimming stripped 7 bases from V and 1 base from J, with 14 bases between. CDR1 MNHNS and CDR2 SASEGT come from the germline V gene. The CDR3 is 15 amino acids. CDR3 nucleotide sequence: TGTGCCAGCAAAATTGGAGGGAACAGCAATCAGCCCCAGCATTTT. Translation: CASKIGGNSNQPQHF.

This clone was picked up a small number of times. The gene calls are TRBV5-3 and TRBJ1-3; no clear D. TRBV5-3 qualifies as an ORF whose function is uncertain. The CDR3 extends over 15 amino acids. Trimming removed 0 bases from V and 7 bases from J, with 14 bases in between. CDR3 residues: CARSLARGYRNTIYF. CDR3 bases: TGTGCCAGAAGCTTGGCCCGGGGTTATAGGAACACCATATATTTT.

This sequence joins TRBV5-4 and TRBJ2-3; 7 nucleotides agree with TRBD2. Trimming cost V 4 bases and J 4 bases; bases outside gene matches: 9. The CDR3 spans 15 residues. The germline CDR1 and CDR2 sequences are SGHNT and YYREEE (reference sequence). CDR3 DNA: TGTGCCAGCAGCCCTCAAGGGCTAGCGGCAGATACGCAGTATTTT. Its protein is CASSPQGLAADTQYF.

The table lists this clone with a few counts. The chain recombines TRBV19 with TRBJ1-6, with D maybe TRBD1 (6 bases). The CDR3 loop spans 13 amino acids. Trimming removed 5 bases at V and 9 bases at J, with 11 bases between. CDR1 is LNHDA, CDR2 SQIVND, per germline (reference sequence). DNA of the CDR3: TGTGCCAGTAGTCCGGGACATATTTCACCCCTCCACTTT. Its translation: CASSPGHISPLHF.

This CDR3 is CASSYGLAGGETQYF. CDR3 nucleotides: TGTGCCAGCAGCTACGGACTAGCGGGGGGGGAGACCCAGTACTTC. V usage is TRBV5-4 and J usage is TRBJ2-5; 15 bases map to TRBD2. Per germline, CDR1 SGHNT and CDR2 YYREEE (reference sequence). The CDR3 runs to 15 residues. J gave up 5 bases and V 3 bases, and 2 bases lay outside the gene matches.

This chain links TRBV2 with TRBJ1-1; D is undetermined. Per the germline V gene, CDR1 is SNHLY and CDR2 is FYNNEI. The V end lost 4 bases, the J end lost 2 bases, and 8 bases lay between the germline ends. The CDR3 length is 13 residues. The CDR3 region has the DNA TGTGCCAGCAGTGTGGAGGTTAACACTGAAGCTTTCTTT. Its translation is CASSVEVNTEAFF.

The chain links TRBV19 to TRBJ1-1; 8 nucleotides match TRBD1. This CDR3 has 15 amino acids. The junction had 7 bases not matched to a gene; V was cut back by 4 bases and J by 3 bases. Germline V CDR1 and CDR2: LNHDA, SQIVND (reference sequence). The CDR3 DNA reads as TGTGCCAGTAGTAGACCGGGACAGGCGCACACTGAAGCTTTCTTT. Translation: CASSRPGQAHTEAFF. Together with reference TRBV19 and TRBJ1-1, the CDR3 gives the full variable domain: DGGITQSPKYLFRKEGQNVTLSCEQNLNHDAMYWYRQDPGQGLRLIYYSQIVNDFQKGDIAEGYSVSREKKESFPLTVTSAQKNPTAFYLCASSRPGQAHTEAFFGQGTRLTVV.

Here the CDR3 reads CASSLVSNEQYF. CDR3 DNA sequence: TGTGCCAGCAGCTTAGTATCGAACGAGCAGTACTTC. The gene calls are TRBV7-6 and TRBJ2-7, with D uncertain. The germline CDR1 and CDR2 sequences are SGHVS and FNYEAQ. Trimming cost V 1 base and J 5 bases, with 6 bases left between them. CDR3 length equals 12 residues.

The chain links TRBV2 to TRBJ2-6, with D maybe TRBD2 (5 bases). There are 16 residues in the CDR3. The ends were cut back, 10 bases at V and 0 bases at J, with 16 bases in the middle. CDR1 and CDR2 (germline): SNHLY, FYNNEI. In nucleotides, the CDR3 is TGTGCCACCCCACGGGGTGGGAGCTCTGGGGCCAACGTCCTGACTTTC. Translation: CATPRGGSSGANVLTF.

The CDR3 loop reads CASSNRASTDTQYF. For the CDR3, the DNA is TGTGCCAGCAGCAACAGGGCTAGCACAGATACGCAGTATTTT. This chain links TRBV7-3 with TRBJ2-3; the D gene is possibly TRBD1 (6 bases). V lost 5 bases and J lost 0, with 9 bases in between. CDR1 and CDR2 from the germline V gene are SGHTA and FQGTGA. This CDR3 is built from 14 residues.

The rearrangement joins TRBV5-6 to TRBJ2-5; perhaps TRBD1 as D (6 bases). Trimming pared 6 bases from V and 4 bases from J, leaving 13 bases between. Germline V CDR1 and CDR2: SGHDT, YYEEEE. The CDR3 spans 13 residues. CDR3 residues: CASTYGRGETQYF. The CDR3 DNA reads as TGTGCCAGCACCTACGGCAGGGGAGAGACCCAGTACTTC.

The V gene is TRBV10-2, the J gene TRBJ2-5; 11 bases are a match to TRBD2. Germline V lookup: CDR1 WSHSY, CDR2 SAAADI. The CDR3 is 15 residues long. Trimming at V came to 5 bases and at J to 7 bases, leaving 9 bases not matched to a gene. DNA of the CDR3: TGCGCCAGCAGTCTAGCGGGGGGACGGAGAGGGACCCAGTACTTC. Its translation is CASSLAGGRRGTQYF.

The chain combines TRBV6-5 with TRBJ1-2, with D possibly TRBD1 on 5 matching bases. CDR1 MNHEY and CDR2 SVGAGI come from the germline V gene. Deletions cut 2 bases from V and 3 bases from J, with 10 bases between. The CDR3 sequence is 14 residues long. CDR3 sequence: CASSYGRDDYGYTF. As DNA, the CDR3 is TGTGCCAGCAGTTACGGCAGGGATGACTATGGCTACACCTTC.

The sample holds one count of this clone. The genes are TRBV30 and TRBJ1-6, with D perhaps TRBD1 (5 bases). The CDR3 covers 16 residues. Trimming shortened V by 0 bases and J by 7 bases, and 16 bases separated the two germline ends. Per the germline V gene, CDR1 is GTSNPN and CDR2 is SVGIG (reference sequence). CDR3 residues: CAWSVMGTGGNSPLHF. In DNA, the CDR3 is TGTGCCTGGAGTGTAATGGGGACTGGCGGGAATTCACCCCTCCACTTT.

In its sample, this clone was seen a few times. This rearrangement joins TRBV4-2 to TRBJ1-5; weak D call: TRBD1 (6 bases). V lost 0 bases, J lost 7 bases, and 13 bases lay in between. There are 15 residues in the CDR3. CDR1 is LGHNA and CDR2 is YNFKEQ in the germline V gene. CDR3 residues: CASSQDTGLGQPQHF. The CDR3 DNA reads as TGTGCCAGCAGCCAAGACACAGGGCTTGGGCAGCCCCAGCATTTT.

This clone was recorded once. V is TRBV18 and J is TRBJ2-7; the D is unclear. Germline V lookup: CDR1 KGHSH, CDR2 LQKENI. Trimming took 3 bases from V and 3 from J, leaving 3 bases between them. The CDR3 contains 11 residues. CDR3 nucleotide sequence: TGTGCCAGCTCACCGGACTACGAGCAGTACTTC. Amino acids: CASSPDYEQYF.

The chain couples TRBV5-6 to TRBJ1-2; D is undetermined. V was cut by 6 bases and J by 2 bases, with 8 bases left in between. Germline CDR1 and CDR2: SGHDT and YYEEEE. CDR3 length: 12 residues. CDR3 bases: TGTGCCAGCACCTCCGAAAACTATGGCTACACCTTC. This sequence encodes CASTSENYGYTF.

The chain carries TRBV9 and TRBJ2-2; tentatively, D is TRBD1 (6 bases). V was shortened by 3 bases and J by 0 bases, with 12 bases between the two germline ends. CDR3 length: 16 amino acids. Germline values: CDR1 SGDLS, CDR2 YYNGEE. CDR3 DNA sequence: TGTGCCAGCAGCGAAACAGGGCTTACGAACACCGGGGAGCTGTTTTTT. Its translation: CASSETGLTNTGELFF.

This clone was seen a handful of times. This chain uses TRBV19 with TRBJ1-2; 7 bases align to TRBD1. Germline CDR1 is LNHDA and CDR2 is SQIVND (reference sequence). This CDR3 is built from 14 residues. With V trimmed by 4 bases and J by 2 bases, 4 bases remained unmatched. CDR3 sequence reads: CASSNLDRNYGYTF. CDR3 in DNA: TGTGCCAGTAGTAACCTGGACAGGAACTATGGCTACACCTTC.

The chain links TRBV5-1 to TRBJ2-1; D might be TRBD1 (5 bases). The V gene lost 4 bases and the J gene lost 6 bases, with 11 bases spanning the gap. Germline CDR1 SGHRS, CDR2 YFSETQ. There are 13 residues in the CDR3. The DNA of the CDR3 is TGCGCCAGCAGCGTCTTAGGGGTCAATGAGCAGTTCTTC. Translating gives CASSVLGVNEQFF.

This clone was counted a single time. This chain joins TRBV25-1 and TRBJ2-3; 10 nucleotides agree with TRBD2. The V and J ends lost 3 bases and 0 bases, in that order; junction bases with no gene match: 3. The CDR3 loop spans 16 amino acids. The germline CDR1 and CDR2 sequences are MGHDK and SYGVNS. CDR3 loop: CASSERLAGSTDTQYF. Here the CDR3 DNA reads TGTGCCAGCAGTGAGAGACTAGCGGGTAGCACAGATACGCAGTATTTT.

The V gene is TRBV19, the J gene TRBJ2-2; no firm D call. With 7 bases removed from V and 5 bases from J, the gap between germline ends came to 11 bases. Germline V gene sequence: CDR1 LNHDA, CDR2 SQIVND (reference sequence). The CDR3 runs 13 residues. CDR3 residues: CASNPPETGELFF. The CDR3 region has the DNA TGTGCCAGTAATCCCCCAGAGACCGGGGAGCTGTTTTTT.